The 12 T cell receptor beta chains presented below share a single source sample, sequenced in a study of cytomegalovirus exposure and HLA in healthy donors. Measured with immunoSEQ multiplex PCR; TCRdb has only the in-frame clones, and not every one. The data show about 170,000 clones, approximately 87% seen once. Material for sequencing was PBMCs. The receptors here all came from a woman in her twenties or thirties in good health and CMV-seronegative.

V gene TRBV9 combines with J gene TRBJ2-1; D is possibly TRBD2 (6 bases). The CDR3 has 15 amino acids. Germline CDR1 reads SGDLS; CDR2 reads YYNGEE. The V end lost 2 bases, the J end lost 6 bases, and 15 bases lay between the germline ends. The CDR3 region is CASSVSSGWGNEQFF. Written as DNA, the CDR3 is TGTGCCAGCAGCGTTAGCAGCGGGTGGGGCAATGAGCAGTTCTTC.

The chain employs TRBV5-6 and TRBJ2-2; possible D gene TRBD1, 6 bases. Trimming pared 6 bases from V and 2 bases from J, leaving 11 bases between. The germline CDR1 and CDR2 sequences are SGHDT and YYEEEE. The length of the CDR3 is 14 residues. The CDR3 DNA reads TGTGCCAGCACGGACAGTCTTAACACCGGGGAGCTGTTTTTT. This gives the protein CASTDSLNTGELFF.

This clone showed up just once. The J gene is TRBJ2-3, the V gene TRBV5-4; perhaps TRBD1 as D (5 bases). V was trimmed by 0 bases and J by 0 bases, leaving 8 bases between them. Per the germline V gene, CDR1 is SGHNT and CDR2 is YYREEE (reference sequence). The CDR3 loop spans 15 amino acids. CDR3 residues: CASSLGRVSTDTQYF. The CDR3 nucleotides are TGTGCCAGCAGCTTGGGCAGGGTCAGCACAGATACGCAGTATTTT.

The chain has TRBV15 and TRBJ2-2; TRBD2 agrees at 12 bases. Per germline, CDR1 LNHNV and CDR2 YYDKDF (reference sequence). V was pared by 3 bases and J by 1 base, with 6 bases of the junction left unmatched. CDR3 length: 18 amino acids. CDR3 residues: CATSSAPGLAGNTGELFF. In DNA form, the CDR3 reads TGTGCCACCAGCAGTGCCCCGGGACTAGCGGGGAACACCGGGGAGCTGTTTTTT.

V is TRBV2 and J is TRBJ2-3; perhaps TRBD2 as D (7 bases). Germline V gene lookup returns CDR1 SNHLY and CDR2 FYNNEI. The V and J ends lost 3 bases and 2 bases respectively, with 12 bases between them. This CDR3 comprises 15 residues. The CDR3 coding sequence is TGTGCCAGCAGTGACGGGGGGCCTTCCACAGATACGCAGTATTTT. Protein product: CASSDGGPSTDTQYF.

The chain recombines TRBV10-3 with TRBJ2-7, with D possibly being TRBD1 (6 bases). Between the trimmed V and J ends, which lost 4 bases and 7 bases, there was a span of 14 bases. Germline V CDR1 and CDR2: ENHRY, SYGVKD. This CDR3 has 13 residues. The CDR3, as DNA: TGTGCCATCAGTGTGAACAGGGCAAGTGAGCAGTACTTC. Residues: CAISVNRASEQYF.

The chain uses TRBV29-1 and TRBJ1-2; D not certain. The germline gives CDR1 SQVTM, CDR2 ANQGSEA. With 2 bases removed from V and 4 bases from J, the gap between germline ends came to 11 bases. The CDR3 is made up of 13 amino acids. CDR3 nucleotides: TGCAGCGTTGAACACCAAGCAGGCTATGGCTACACCTTC. Encoded protein: CSVEHQAGYGYTF.

V and J are TRBV15 and TRBJ2-5; D unclear. V lost 1 base and J lost 5, with 8 bases in between. Germline V CDR1 and CDR2: LNHNV, YYDKDF (reference sequence). The CDR3 has 13 residues. The CDR3 nucleotides are TGTGCCACCAGCAGAGGTCCGGTGGAGACCCAGTACTTC. As protein: CATSRGPVETQYF.

This chain uses TRBV5-1 with TRBJ2-4; D possibly corresponds to TRBD1 (6 bases). Germline CDR1 reads SGHRS; CDR2 reads YFSETQ. This CDR3 has 15 amino acids. The V and J ends lost 0 bases and 8 bases respectively, with 15 bases between them. CDR3 sequence (DNA): TGCGCCAGCAGCTTGGATGGGACCTCAGGGGACATTCAGTACTTC. It translates to CASSLDGTSGDIQYF.

This chain connects TRBV5-1 to TRBJ2-3, with 8 bases matching TRBD2. V lost 4 bases and J lost 6; bases outside the gene matches: 7. This CDR3 is built from 14 residues. Germline lookup yields CDR1 SGHRS and CDR2 YFSETQ. The CDR3 DNA reads TGCGCCAGCAGCGAACCCGGGGGGGCCGATACGCAGTATTTT. Its translation is CASSEPGGADTQYF.

Notes on this clone: The junction shows a germline mismatch at one end, possibly a read error. The V gene is TRBV2, the J gene TRBJ2-1; 10 bases fit TRBD1. The CDR3 has 14 residues. Germline V gives CDR1 SNHLY, CDR2 FYNNEI. CDR3 loop: CASSGGQGRLLSIF. CDR3 sequence (DNA): TGTGCCAGCAGTGGGGGACAGGGGAGGCTCTTATCGATCTTC.

The chain is built from TRBV5-1 and TRBJ2-7, with 9 bases fitting TRBD1. CDR1 SGHRS and CDR2 YFSETQ come from the germline V gene. V gave up 3 bases and J gave up 0 bases; unmatched junction bases: 4. This CDR3 is 15 amino acids long. CDR3 in amino acids: CASSSGQGTSYEQYF. The CDR3, as DNA: TGCGCCAGCAGCTCCGGACAGGGGACCTCCTACGAGCAGTACTTC.